The 14 T cell receptor beta chains listed next were all sequenced from one sample in a study of cytomegalovirus exposure and HLA in healthy donors. The repertoire was sequenced with immunoSEQ multiplex PCR; TCRdb's copy has only in-frame clones and lacks some. The sample has approximately 180,000 clones, approximately 85% seen once. Sequencing used PBMCs. These receptors were taken from a woman under 30 in good health and CMV-seronegative.

This chain joins TRBV15 and TRBJ1-1, with D hard to call. The CDR3 extends over 12 amino acids. Germline assignment: CDR1 LNHNV and CDR2 YYDKDF (reference sequence). The V end was cut by 8 bases, the J end by 0 bases, with 7 bases between. The CDR3 reads CATGPMNTEAFF. CDR3 DNA sequence: TGTGCCACCGGCCCAATGAACACTGAAGCTTTCTTT.

This chain joins TRBV7-9 and TRBJ1-1; TRBD1 is a possible D gene (5 bases). This CDR3 is built from 14 residues. V dropped 4 bases and J dropped 2 bases, with 11 bases sitting between them. From germline, CDR1 is SEHNR and CDR2 FQNEAQ (reference sequence). This CDR3 is CASSSRQNNTEAFF. In nucleotides, the CDR3 is TGTGCCAGCAGCTCCCGACAGAACAACACTGAAGCTTTCTTT.

This chain links TRBV2 with TRBJ2-5; TRBD2 matches at 10 bases. V shed 1 base and J 1 base; nucleotides not matched to a gene: 6. The CDR3 consists of 17 residues. The germline V gene encodes CDR1 SNHLY and CDR2 FYNNEI. The CDR3 DNA reads TGTGCCAGCAGTGAAGAACCCGGACTAGCGGTCCAAGAGACCCAGTACTTC. Amino acids: CASSEEPGLAVQETQYF.

V usage is TRBV27 and J usage is TRBJ1-1; 7 nucleotides agree with TRBD1. CDR1 and CDR2 from the germline V gene are MNHEY and SMNVEV (reference sequence). CDR3 length equals 16 residues. The trim removed 6 bases at V and 0 bases at J, leaving 10 bases unmatched. CDR3 loop: CASSRLSGTVNTEAFF. Written as DNA, the CDR3 is TGTGCCAGCAGCCGTCTCTCCGGGACAGTGAACACTGAAGCTTTCTTT.

The CDR3 nucleotides are TGTGCCAGCAGCTACGGGATTGGGCAGCCCCAGCATTTT. It encodes CASSYGIGQPQHF. The chain carries TRBV7-6 and TRBJ1-5, with unresolved D. The germline V gene encodes CDR1 SGHVS and CDR2 FNYEAQ. The germline V and J ends were trimmed by 4 bases and 7 bases, with 11 bases remaining between them. The CDR3 is 13 residues long.

The chain combines TRBV10-1 with TRBJ2-7; 7 nucleotides align to TRBD2. The junction had 4 bases not matched to a gene; V was cut back by 3 bases and J by 2 bases. Germline assignment: CDR1 WNHNN and CDR2 SYGVQD (reference sequence). CDR3 size: 14 residues. The CDR3, as DNA: TGCGCCAGCAGTGAAGTGGGGACTACCTACGAGCAGTACTTC. Amino acid sequence: CASSEVGTTYEQYF.

V and J are TRBV5-6 and TRBJ2-7; TRBD1 matches 12 bases. CDR1 and CDR2 (germline): SGHDT, YYEEEE. V lost 2 bases and J lost 10; bases outside the gene matches: 10. The CDR3 totals 15 residues. The CDR3 sequence is CASSLPGQGAFSQYF. DNA for the CDR3: TGTGCCAGCAGCTTACCGGGACAGGGGGCGTTTAGCCAGTACTTC.

The CDR3 here is CASSPSGQDNEQFF. The CDR3 coding sequence is TGTGCCAGCTCACCATCGGGACAGGACAATGAGCAGTTCTTC. V and J are TRBV18 and TRBJ2-1; the match to TRBD1 covers 8 bases. This CDR3 contains 14 residues. V gave up 2 bases and J gave up 5 bases; unmatched junction bases: 2. Germline CDR1 and CDR2: KGHSH and LQKENI.

This chain uses TRBV7-8 with TRBJ2-1; possibly TRBD2 for D (6 bases). The CDR3 loop spans 18 amino acids. Trimming cost V 0 bases and J 5 bases, with 20 bases left between them. CDR1 is SGHVS and CDR2 is FQNEAQ in the germline V gene. The CDR3 region has the DNA TGTGCCAGCAGCTTAGCCGGGACTCTTGATAGGTTAAACAATGAGCAGTTCTTC. It codes for CASSLAGTLDRLNNEQFF.

The gene calls are TRBV2 and TRBJ2-1; 7 nucleotides agree with TRBD1. V lost 7 bases and J lost 9; bases outside the gene matches: 15. CDR3 size: 15 residues. CDR1 SNHLY and CDR2 FYNNEI come from the germline V gene. This CDR3 is CASTNPHRGKTEQFF. In DNA, the CDR3 is TGTGCCAGCACAAACCCCCACAGGGGTAAGACTGAGCAGTTCTTC.

Remarks on this clone: The junction shows a germline mismatch at one end, possibly a read error. The chain carries TRBV7-2 and TRBJ1-2; the D gene is possibly TRBD1 (6 bases). This CDR3 is built from 10 residues. Germline CDR1 reads SGHTA; CDR2 reads FQGNSA. DNA for the CDR3: TGTGCCAGCAGCTTTAATAGACAGGTCTTC. This translates into CASSFNRQVF.

The chain recombines TRBV2 with TRBJ1-1; D not resolved. The V end was cut by 6 bases, the J end by 0 bases, with 14 bases between. Germline CDR1 reads SNHLY; CDR2 reads FYNNEI. This CDR3 is built from 15 residues. CDR3 amino acids: CASSRAGLMNTEAFF. CDR3 nucleotides: TGTGCCAGCAGCCGAGCGGGCCTAATGAACACTGAAGCTTTCTTT. The full variable domain, in which reference TRBV2 and TRBJ1-1 provide the parts outside the CDR3, is EPEVTQTPSHQVTQMGQEVILRCVPISNHLYFYWYRQILGQKVEFLVSFYNNEISEKSEIFDDQFSVERPDGSNFTLKIRSTKLEDSAMYFCASSRAGLMNTEAFFGQGTRLTVV.

This chain joins TRBV19 and TRBJ1-2; tentatively, D is TRBD1 (5 bases). The germline V and J ends were trimmed by 7 bases and 0 bases, with 9 bases remaining between them. Per the germline V gene, CDR1 is LNHDA and CDR2 is SQIVND (reference sequence). The CDR3 is 13 residues long. The CDR3 bases are TGTGCCAGTACCGTCAGGGCTAACTATGGCTACACCTTC. Protein: CASTVRANYGYTF.

V and J are TRBV19 and TRBJ1-2, with TRBD1 matching over 9 bases. The CDR3 loop spans 16 amino acids. Germline lookup yields CDR1 LNHDA and CDR2 SQIVND (reference sequence). V was clipped by 3 bases and J by 7 bases; unmatched bases: 12. The CDR3 spells CASSIKTGQGISGYTF. As DNA, the CDR3 is TGTGCCAGTAGTATCAAAACGGGACAGGGCATAAGTGGCTACACCTTC.